This TCR beta chain was captured by sequencing in a study of T cell clonality in common variable immunodeficiency. This CDR3 spans 13 amino acids. CDR1 is DFQATT and CDR2 is SNEGSKA in the germline V gene (reference sequence). Deletions cut 5 bases from V and 1 base from J, with 12 bases between. This clone was seen more than once but under ten times. No antigen is known for it. The read comes to an end 3 residues before the CDR3 does, leaving the germline J gene to fill in the end. Study results and limitations: Common variable immunodeficiency TCR beta sequences reportedly had fewer deletions and N-nucleotide insertions. CVID subjects had higher TCRbeta clonality than healthy controls, most marked in about a third.

Produced via immunoSEQ multiplex PCR; TCRdb's table is partial and in-frame only. The data list about 19,000 clones, none observed once; around 6.3% falls to the top ten. Sequencing was performed on peripheral blood mononuclear cells. The rearrangement joins TRBV20-1 to TRBJ2-7; tentative D call: TRBD1 (6 bases). This receptor was taken from a human donor with common variable immunodeficiency. CDR3 amino acids: CSAVPGASYEQYF. CDR3 bases read: TGCAGTGCTGTACCAGGGGCATCCTACGAG.